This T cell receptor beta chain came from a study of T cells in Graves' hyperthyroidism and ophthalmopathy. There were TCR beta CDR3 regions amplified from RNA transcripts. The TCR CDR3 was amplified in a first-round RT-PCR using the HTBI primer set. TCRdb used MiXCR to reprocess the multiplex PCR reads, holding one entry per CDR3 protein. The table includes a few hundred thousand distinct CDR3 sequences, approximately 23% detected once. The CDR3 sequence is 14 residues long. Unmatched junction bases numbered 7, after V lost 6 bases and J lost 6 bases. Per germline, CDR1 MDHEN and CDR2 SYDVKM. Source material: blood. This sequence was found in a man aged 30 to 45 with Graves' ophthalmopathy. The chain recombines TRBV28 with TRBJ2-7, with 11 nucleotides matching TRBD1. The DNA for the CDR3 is TGTGCCAGCAGGAGGGGACAGGGGGATGTCGAGCAGTACTTC. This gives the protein CASRRGQGDVEQYF. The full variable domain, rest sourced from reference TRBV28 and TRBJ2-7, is DVKVTQSSRYLVKRTGEKVFLECVQDMDHENMFWYRQDPGLGLRLIYFSYDVKMKEKGDIPEGYSVSREKKERFSLILESASTNQTSMYLCASRRGQGDVEQYFGPGTRLTVT.